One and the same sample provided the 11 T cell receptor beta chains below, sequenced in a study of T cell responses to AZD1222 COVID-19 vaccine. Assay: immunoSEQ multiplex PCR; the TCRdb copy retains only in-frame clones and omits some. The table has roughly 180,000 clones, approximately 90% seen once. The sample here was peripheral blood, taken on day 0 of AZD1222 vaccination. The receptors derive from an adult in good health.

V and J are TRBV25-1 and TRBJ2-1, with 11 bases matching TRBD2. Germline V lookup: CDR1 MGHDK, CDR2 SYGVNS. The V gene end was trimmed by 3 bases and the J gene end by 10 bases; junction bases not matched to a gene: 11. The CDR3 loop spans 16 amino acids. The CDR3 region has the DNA TGTGCCAGCAGTGACACCGGGACTAGCGGTGTTAGGGAGCAGTTCTTC. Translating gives CASSDTGTSGVREQFF.

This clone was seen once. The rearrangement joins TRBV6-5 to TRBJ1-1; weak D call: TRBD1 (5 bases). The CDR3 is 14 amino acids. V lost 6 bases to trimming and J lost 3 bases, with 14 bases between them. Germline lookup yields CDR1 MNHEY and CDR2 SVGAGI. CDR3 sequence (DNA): TGTGCCAGCAGACGGGACCTCTTGGACACTGAAGCTTTCTTT. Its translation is CASRRDLLDTEAFF.

DNA of the CDR3: TGCGCCAGCAGCCAAGGAGCCCTGAACTATGGCTACACCTTC. Protein sequence: CASSQGALNYGYTF. This chain connects TRBV4-1 to TRBJ1-2; D is unclear. V was shortened by 1 base and J by 2 bases, with 8 bases between the two germline ends. The V gene's germline CDR1 is MGHRA and CDR2 YSYEKL. The CDR3 covers 14 residues.

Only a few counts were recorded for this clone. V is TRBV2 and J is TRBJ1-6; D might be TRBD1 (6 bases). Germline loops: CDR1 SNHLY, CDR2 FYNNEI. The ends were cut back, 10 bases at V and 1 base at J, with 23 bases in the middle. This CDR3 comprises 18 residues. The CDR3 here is CAIKQGQRGRSYNSPLHF. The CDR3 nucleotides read TGTGCCATCAAACAGGGCCAGCGGGGAAGGTCCTATAATTCACCCCTCCACTTT.

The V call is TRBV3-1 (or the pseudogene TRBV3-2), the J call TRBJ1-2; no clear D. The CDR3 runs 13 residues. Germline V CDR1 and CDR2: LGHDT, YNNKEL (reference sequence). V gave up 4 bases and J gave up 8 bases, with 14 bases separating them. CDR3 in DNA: TGTGCCAGCAGCCGTGGAATGGATGCGGGCTACACCTTC. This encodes CASSRGMDAGYTF.

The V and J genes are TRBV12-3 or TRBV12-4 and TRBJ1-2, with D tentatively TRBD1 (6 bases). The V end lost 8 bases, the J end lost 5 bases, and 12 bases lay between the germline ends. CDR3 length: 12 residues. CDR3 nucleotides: TGTGCCAGCCTCGGACAGTCGTATGGCTACACCTTC. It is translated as CASLGQSYGYTF.

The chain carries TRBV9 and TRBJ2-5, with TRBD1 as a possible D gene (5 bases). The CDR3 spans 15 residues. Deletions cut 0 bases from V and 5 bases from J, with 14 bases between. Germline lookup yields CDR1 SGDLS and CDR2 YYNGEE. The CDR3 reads CASSVDVGDVETQYF. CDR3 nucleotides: TGTGCCAGCAGCGTAGATGTAGGGGATGTCGAGACCCAGTACTTC.

In nucleotides, the CDR3 is TGTGCCAGTTGGGGTCAGATTTTATCCACAGATACGCAGTATTTT. Amino acids: CASWGQILSTDTQYF. The chain carries TRBV7-2 and TRBJ2-3; D is uncertain. From germline, CDR1 is SGHTA and CDR2 FQGNSA. This CDR3 has 15 amino acids. Trimming pared 9 bases from V and 2 bases from J, leaving 18 bases between.

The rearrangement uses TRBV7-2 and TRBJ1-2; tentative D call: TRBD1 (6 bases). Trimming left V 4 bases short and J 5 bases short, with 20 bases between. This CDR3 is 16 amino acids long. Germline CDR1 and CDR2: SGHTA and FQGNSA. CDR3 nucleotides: TGTGCCAGCAGCTCCCGGACAGTCCCCGGGGTTTATGGCTACACCTTC. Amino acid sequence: CASSSRTVPGVYGYTF. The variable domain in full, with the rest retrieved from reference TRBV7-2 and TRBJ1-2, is GAGVSQSPSNKVTEKGKDVELRCDPISGHTALYWYRQSLGQGLEFLIYFQGNSAPDKSGLPSDRFSAERTGGSVSTLTIQRTQQEDSAVYLCASSSRTVPGVYGYTFGSGTRLTVV.

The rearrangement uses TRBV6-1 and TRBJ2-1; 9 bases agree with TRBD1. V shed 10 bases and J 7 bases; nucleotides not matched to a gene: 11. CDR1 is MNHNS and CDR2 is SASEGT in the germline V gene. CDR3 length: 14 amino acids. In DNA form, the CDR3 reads TGTGCCATCAAACTCCGGGACAGGGTTAATGAGCAGTTCTTC. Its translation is CAIKLRDRVNEQFF.

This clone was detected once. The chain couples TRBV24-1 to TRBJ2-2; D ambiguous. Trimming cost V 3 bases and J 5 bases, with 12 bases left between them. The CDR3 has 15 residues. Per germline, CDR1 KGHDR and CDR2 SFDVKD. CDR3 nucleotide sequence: TGTGCCACCAGTGATGGAACCGGCTGGACCGGGGAGCTGTTTTTT. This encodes CATSDGTGWTGELFF.